This TCR beta chain was captured in a study of beta chain features in type 1 diabetes. Study-wide points: Within patients, naive, central memory and Treg TCRB repertoires seemed more similar than within healthy donors.

Isolation of CD4+ naive, central memory, regulatory and stem cell-like memory cells was achieved by sorting via CD45RO/CCR7/CD25/CD127/CD95/CD27. This clone has only a few counts. Its antigen is not identified. Other DNA sequences from this sample encode an identical CDR3 as well. CDR1 LNHDA and CDR2 SQIVND come from the germline V gene (reference sequence). V was cut by 3 bases and J by 2 bases, with 7 bases left in between. The length of the CDR3 is 13 residues. Of the isolated RNA, all was reverse transcribed, and so the sequenced material was expressed TCRB transcripts. Sequencing used immunoSEQ multiplex PCR; TCRdb keeps in-frame clones, though not all of them. The sample lists roughly 250,000 clones, 9.6% occurring once.

The sequenced material came from naive CD4+ T cells from blood. The V call is TRBV19, the J call TRBJ1-2, with a possible D match to TRBD1 (5 bases). The sequence was obtained from a woman aged 18-29 years in good health. The CDR3: CASSIQGNYGYTF. The CDR3, as DNA: TGTGCCAGTAGTATTCAGGGAAACTATGGCTACACCTTC.